These 22 T cell receptor beta chains came from one sample sequenced in a study of blood T cell repertoires in COVID-19. Some clones are missing from TCRdb's copy, which holds only in-frame ones; the method was immunoSEQ multiplex PCR. The data show some 150,000 clones, about 85% seen once. Sequencing used peripheral blood. These receptors were obtained from a human donor in a cohort sampled during active COVID-19.

The chain combines TRBV9 with TRBJ2-1; no reliable D call. With 3 bases removed from V and 10 bases from J, the gap between germline ends came to 14 bases. This CDR3 is 13 amino acids long. CDR1 is SGDLS and CDR2 is YYNGEE in the germline V gene. CDR3 sequence reads: CASSAGGSMEQFF. In DNA, the CDR3 is TGTGCCAGCAGCGCCGGCGGATCCATGGAGCAGTTCTTC.

The chain joins TRBV7-2 to TRBJ2-3; 7 bases fit TRBD2. The CDR3 totals 14 residues. Germline trimming cut 4 bases from V and 5 bases from J; bases unmatched to any gene: 6. In germline, CDR1 is SGHTA, CDR2 FQGNSA. CDR3 DNA sequence: TGTGCCAGCAGCTGGCAACGGGGGGTAGATACGCAGTATTTT. Residues: CASSWQRGVDTQYF. Together with reference TRBV7-2 and TRBJ2-3, the CDR3 gives the full variable domain: GAGVSQSPSNKVTEKGKDVELRCDPISGHTALYWYRQSLGQGLEFLIYFQGNSAPDKSGLPSDRFSAERTGGSVSTLTIQRTQQEDSAVYLCASSWQRGVDTQYFGPGTRLTVL.

This clone was observed a single time. The J gene is TRBJ1-1, the V gene TRBV11-1, with D unclear. Trimming pared 2 bases from V and 8 bases from J, leaving 12 bases between. The CDR3 is 13 residues long. Germline loops: CDR1 SGHAT, CDR2 FQDESV (reference sequence). The CDR3: CASSLREGDEAFF. The CDR3 region has the DNA TGTGCCAGCAGCTTACGGGAGGGAGACGAAGCTTTCTTT. Looking up the rest from reference TRBV11-1 and TRBJ1-1 gives the full variable domain: EAEVAQSPRYKITEKSQAVAFWCDPISGHATLYWYRQILGQGPELLVQFQDESVVDDSQLPKDRFSAERLKGVDSTLKIQPAELGDSAMYLCASSLREGDEAFFGQGTRLTVV.

This clone was seen only once. The chain carries TRBV19 and TRBJ2-5; possible D gene TRBD2, 6 bases. Germline CDR1 is LNHDA and CDR2 is SQIVND (reference sequence). The CDR3 sequence is 16 residues long. The V end lost 2 bases, the J end lost 0 bases, and 13 bases lay between the germline ends. Here the CDR3 reads CASSILGRDYQETQYF. The CDR3 nucleotides are TGTGCCAGTAGTATACTGGGCAGGGACTACCAAGAGACCCAGTACTTC.

The chain carries TRBV5-1 and TRBJ2-2, with D maybe TRBD1 (5 bases). Germline loops: CDR1 SGHRS, CDR2 YFSETQ. Trimming removed 1 base from V and 7 bases from J, with 14 bases in between. This CDR3 is 15 amino acids long. The CDR3 region is CASSLSQGRNGELFF. In DNA, the CDR3 is TGCGCCAGCAGCTTGTCGCAGGGAAGAAACGGGGAGCTGTTTTTT.

Only a few counts were recorded for this clone. The gene calls are TRBV7-2 and TRBJ2-5, with D perhaps matching TRBD1 (5 bases). CDR1 is SGHTA, CDR2 FQGNSA, per germline. This CDR3 is 15 amino acids long. V was shortened by 1 base and J by 1 base, with 10 bases between the two germline ends. The CDR3 sequence is CASSLVGALQETQYF. The DNA of the CDR3 is TGTGCCAGCAGCTTAGTTGGGGCCCTCCAAGAGACCCAGTACTTC.

This chain connects TRBV15 to TRBJ2-6, with 11 nucleotides matching TRBD1. CDR3 length: 17 amino acids. Germline V gives CDR1 LNHNV, CDR2 YYDKDF (reference sequence). Trimming cost V 3 bases and J 0 bases; bases outside gene matches: 1. This chain's CDR3 is CATSRDRGLSGANVLTF. The CDR3 bases are TGTGCCACCAGCAGGGACAGGGGGCTCTCTGGGGCCAACGTCCTGACTTTC.

J is TRBJ1-6 and V is TRBV5-6, with D unclear. Germline V gene lookup returns CDR1 SGHDT and CDR2 YYEEEE. The CDR3 has 16 amino acids. Trimming removed 4 bases from V and 9 bases from J, with 20 bases in between. The CDR3 coding sequence is TGTGCCAGCAGCCACAGAGAGAGCGGGAGCGGTTCACCCCTCCACTTT. Amino acids: CASSHRESGSGSPLHF.

The DNA for the CDR3 is TGCAGTGCCGCCTGGGACAGTGAAGCTTTCTTT. It codes for CSAAWDSEAFF. J is TRBJ1-1 and V is TRBV20-1; 7 positions match TRBD1. Germline CDR1 reads DFQATT; CDR2 reads SNEGSKA (reference sequence). J lost 7 bases, V lost 6 bases, and 5 bases had no gene match. The CDR3 is 11 amino acids.

The sample holds one count of this clone. The chain recombines TRBV4-2 with TRBJ1-1; maybe TRBD1 (5 bases). The CDR3 consists of 17 residues. CDR1 and CDR2 from the germline V gene are LGHNA and YNFKEQ. The V end lost 2 bases, the J end lost 0 bases, and 16 bases lay between the germline ends. The CDR3 DNA is TGTGCCAGCAGCCAAAACCTACTGACAGTCATGAACACTGAAGCTTTCTTT. Residues: CASSQNLLTVMNTEAFF.

V and J are TRBV18 and TRBJ2-5; the match to TRBD2 covers 8 bases. V shed 1 base, J shed 3 bases, and the junction held 1 base outside the gene matches. The CDR3 consists of 14 residues. The germline gives CDR1 KGHSH, CDR2 LQKENI. CDR3 bases: TGTGCCAGCTCACCACGAGCGGGGGAAGAGACCCAGTACTTC. Its translation: CASSPRAGEETQYF.

The chain recombines TRBV18 with TRBJ1-5; no definite D call. The CDR3 runs to 12 residues. Deletions cut 2 bases from V and 9 bases from J, with 8 bases between. Germline CDR1 is KGHSH and CDR2 is LQKENI. The CDR3 here is CASSPDSLPQHF. CDR3 bases: TGTGCCAGCTCACCAGATAGTTTGCCCCAGCATTTT.

This chain uses TRBV2 with TRBJ2-7, with 8 bases matching TRBD1. Losses at the gene ends were 3 bases for V and 3 bases for J; bases not matched to a gene: 1. This CDR3 contains 13 residues. CDR1 is SNHLY and CDR2 is FYNNEI in the germline V gene. CDR3 sequence (DNA): TGTGCCAGCAGTGAGGACAGGGTCTACGAGCAGTACTTC. As protein: CASSEDRVYEQYF.

As for this clone: Additional DNA sequences in this sample encode the identical CDR3. V gene TRBV5-1 combines with J gene TRBJ1-3; no clear D gene. The germline V gene encodes CDR1 SGHRS and CDR2 YFSETQ. The ends were cut back, 0 bases at V and 0 bases at J, with 4 bases in the middle. This CDR3 spans 14 amino acids. The CDR3 DNA reads TGCGCCAGCAGCTTGGCCTCCTCTGGAAACACCATATATTTT. Amino acids: CASSLASSGNTIYF.

This chain links TRBV6-5 with TRBJ1-2; 10 nucleotides match TRBD1. The CDR3 consists of 13 residues. J lost 6 bases, V lost 6 bases, and 4 bases had no gene match. Germline V gene data show CDR1 as MNHEY and CDR2 as SVGAGI. The CDR3 nucleotides read TGTGCCAGCAGAGGACAGGGGGTCAATGGCTACACCTTC. It encodes CASRGQGVNGYTF.

The chain has TRBV14 and TRBJ1-1; D may be TRBD1 (5 bases). CDR3 length: 12 residues. The V gene's germline CDR1 is SGHDN and CDR2 FVKESK. V lost 11 bases, J lost 0 bases, and 10 bases lay in between. CDR3 DNA: TGTGCCTGCGGGGGTATGAACACTGAAGCTTTCTTT. Protein sequence: CACGGMNTEAFF.

The chain couples TRBV3-1 (or the pseudogene TRBV3-2) to TRBJ1-2, with D possibly being TRBD1 (5 bases). The germline V gene has CDR1 LGHDT and CDR2 YNNKEL (reference sequence). The CDR3 has 15 amino acids. Trimming stripped 1 base from V and 6 bases from J, with 15 bases between. The CDR3 loop reads CASSQVLQGGDGYTF. The CDR3 nucleotides read TGTGCCAGCAGCCAAGTTTTGCAGGGAGGGGATGGCTACACCTTC.

This chain links TRBV3-1 (or the pseudogene TRBV3-2) with TRBJ1-4; 7 bases fit TRBD1. Germline values: CDR1 LGHDT, CDR2 YNNKEL (reference sequence). With 0 bases clipped from V and 16 bases from J, the junction kept 11 bases outside the gene matches. There are 14 residues in the CDR3. The DNA for the CDR3 is TGTGCCAGCAGCCAAGAGCTACAGGGGACCTCCCGGTTTTTT. It codes for CASSQELQGTSRFF.

This rearrangement joins TRBV3-1 (or the pseudogene TRBV3-2) to TRBJ1-4, with 9 nucleotides matching TRBD1. The CDR3 totals 15 residues. The junction had 8 bases not matched to a gene; V was cut back by 4 bases and J by 8 bases. Germline CDR1 and CDR2: LGHDT and YNNKEL (reference sequence). The DNA of the CDR3 is TGTGCCAGCAGCCTTCCGGGACAGGGAGGGGAAAAACTGTTTTTT. Protein sequence: CASSLPGQGGEKLFF.

The chain couples TRBV11-2 to TRBJ2-1; 9 bases are shared with TRBD1. V lost 0 bases and J lost 8; bases outside the gene matches: 8. CDR1 is SGHAT, CDR2 FQNNGV, per germline. The CDR3 consists of 16 residues. CDR3 protein: CASSLDAGTGYHEQFF. The CDR3 coding sequence is TGTGCCAGCAGCTTAGATGCCGGGACAGGGTATCATGAGCAGTTCTTC.

The chain joins TRBV7-2 to TRBJ2-5, with D unclear. The V end was cut by 5 bases, the J end by 2 bases, with 9 bases between. The CDR3 is 13 amino acids. Germline lookup yields CDR1 SGHTA and CDR2 FQGNSA. CDR3 DNA sequence: TGTGCCAGCAGCCCCCGCGCTCAAGAGACCCAGTACTTC. Protein sequence: CASSPRAQETQYF.

The V gene is TRBV7-2, the J gene TRBJ1-2; 9 bases are a match to TRBD1. The ends lost 1 base at V and 4 bases at J; junction bases unmatched: 4. Germline V lookup: CDR1 SGHTA, CDR2 FQGNSA. The CDR3 runs to 15 residues. CDR3 bases: TGTGCCAGCAGCTTAGTTGGGACAGGGACCTATGGCTACACCTTC. It specifies CASSLVGTGTYGYTF.